The 8 T cell receptor beta chains below come from one sample, sequenced in a study of blood T cell repertoires in COVID-19. Sequencing used immunoSEQ multiplex PCR; TCRdb keeps in-frame clones, though not all of them. Among about 230,000 clones listed, 65% to 85% were seen once. Sample: peripheral blood. These receptors came from a middle-aged man with acute or convalescent COVID-19.

This clone was seen only once. The gene calls are TRBV9 and TRBJ2-3, with 8 bases aligning to TRBD1. The CDR3 spans 16 residues. CDR1 is SGDLS and CDR2 is YYNGEE in the germline V gene. Trimming at V came to 1 base and at J to 3 bases, leaving 7 bases not matched to a gene. The CDR3 spells CASSVSGGMGTDTQYF. CDR3 DNA: TGTGCCAGCAGCGTATCAGGGGGCATGGGAACAGATACGCAGTATTTT. The full variable domain, its missing parts supplied by reference TRBV9 and TRBJ2-3, is DSGVTQTPKHLITATGQRVTLRCSPRSGDLSVYWYQQSLDQGLQFLIQYYNGEERAKGNILERFSAQQFPDLHSELNLSSLELGDSALYFCASSVSGGMGTDTQYFGPGTRLTVL.

CDR3 sequence reads: CASSRQTGDEAFF. The CDR3 coding sequence is TGTGCCAGCAGCCGCCAAACAGGGGATGAAGCTTTCTTT. The chain couples TRBV3-1 (or the pseudogene TRBV3-2) to TRBJ1-1, with TRBD1 matching 7 bases. CDR3 length: 13 amino acids. With 4 bases clipped from V and 7 bases from J, the junction kept 6 bases outside the gene matches. Germline-derived CDR1 and CDR2 are LGHDT and YNNKEL (reference sequence).

This clone showed up many times. The rearrangement joins TRBV30 to TRBJ2-5, with a possible D match to TRBD2 (7 bases). V was shortened by 2 bases and J by 5 bases, with 21 bases between the two germline ends. Looked up from germline, CDR1 is GTSNPN and CDR2 is SVGIG (reference sequence). The CDR3 runs to 16 residues. CDR3 sequence (DNA): TGTGCCTGGAGTCCCCTGGGGGGGCGGTTCGGGGAGACCCAGTACTTC. Translating it yields CAWSPLGGRFGETQYF.

This sequence joins TRBV3-1 (or the pseudogene TRBV3-2) and TRBJ2-1, with TRBD2 matching 12 bases. The CDR3 has 17 amino acids. Losses at the gene ends were 1 base for V and 1 base for J; bases not matched to a gene: 2. Germline assignment: CDR1 LGHDT and CDR2 YNNKEL (reference sequence). The CDR3 DNA reads TGTGCCAGCAGCCAAGGCCTAGCGGGAGGGTCCTACAATGAGCAGTTCTTC. It is translated as CASSQGLAGGSYNEQFF.

The chain combines TRBV27 with TRBJ1-1, with D perhaps TRBD1 (6 bases). There are 16 residues in the CDR3. V was clipped by 3 bases and J by 1 base, with 15 bases between them. In germline, CDR1 is MNHEY, CDR2 SMNVEV (reference sequence). CDR3 sequence reads: CASSLSGGFWNTEAFF. The CDR3 bases are TGTGCCAGCAGTTTGTCGGGGGGCTTTTGGAACACTGAAGCTTTCTTT.

The chain combines TRBV5-4 with TRBJ1-2, with D possibly matching TRBD1 (5 bases). The V end lost 0 bases, the J end lost 4 bases, and 13 bases lay between the germline ends. Germline V CDR1 and CDR2: SGHNT, YYREEE (reference sequence). The length of the CDR3 is 15 residues. The DNA for the CDR3 is TGTGCCAGCAGCTTGGACGCGACAGCTTTCTATGGCTACACCTTC. Amino acid sequence: CASSLDATAFYGYTF. Complete variable domain (other parts from reference TRBV5-4 and TRBJ1-2): ETGVTQSPTHLIKTRGQQVTLRCSSQSGHNTVSWYQQALGQGPQFIFQYYREEENGRGNFPPRFSGLQFPNYSSELNVNALELDDSALYLCASSLDATAFYGYTFGSGTRLTVV.

This clone has a handful of counts. CDR3 DNA sequence: TGTGCCAGAAGCCCCCGAGGCAGGGGCAGCTCACCCCTCCACTTT. It translates to CARSPRGRGSSPLHF. J is TRBJ1-6 and V is TRBV5-3, with D tentatively TRBD1 (6 bases). TRBV5-3 is annotated as an ORF whose role is uncertain. CDR3 size: 15 residues. V lost 4 bases and J 10 bases, leaving 18 bases between the germline ends.

The chain combines TRBV3-1 (or the pseudogene TRBV3-2) with TRBJ1-3; D is unclear. From germline, CDR1 is LGHDT and CDR2 YNNKEL (reference sequence). The CDR3 is 15 residues long. The ends were cut back, 1 base at V and 0 bases at J, with 7 bases in the middle. The CDR3 nucleotides are TGTGCCAGCAGCCAAGGACACCGCTCTGGAAACACCATATATTTT. As protein: CASSQGHRSGNTIYF.